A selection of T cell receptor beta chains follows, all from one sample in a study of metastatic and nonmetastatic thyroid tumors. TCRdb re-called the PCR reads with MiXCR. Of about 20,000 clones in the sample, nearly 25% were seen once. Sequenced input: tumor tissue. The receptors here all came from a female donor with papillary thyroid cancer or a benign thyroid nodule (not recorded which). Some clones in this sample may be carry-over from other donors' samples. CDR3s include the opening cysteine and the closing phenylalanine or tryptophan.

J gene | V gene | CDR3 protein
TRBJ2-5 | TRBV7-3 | CASSLTGWWEGVQETQYF
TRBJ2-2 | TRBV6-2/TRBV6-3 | CASSSWGTGELFF
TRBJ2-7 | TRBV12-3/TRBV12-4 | CASSLEQGFRYEQYF
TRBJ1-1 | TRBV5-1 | CASSLEGTGGITEAFF
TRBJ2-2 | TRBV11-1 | CASSPGWSLAGAPGELFF
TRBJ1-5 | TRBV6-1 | CASSLTGLNQPQHF
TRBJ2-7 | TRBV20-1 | CSARDKTSGKHEQYF
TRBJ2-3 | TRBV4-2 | CASSPYAGSTDTQYF
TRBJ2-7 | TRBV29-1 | CSVEDRISGRNYEQYF
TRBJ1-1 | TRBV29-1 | CSVPGTGGWDTEAFF
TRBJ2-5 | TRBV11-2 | CASSLGFLAWGKTQQTQYF
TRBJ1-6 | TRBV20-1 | CSAPKWVYSLLHF
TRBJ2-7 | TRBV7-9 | CASSRREGGDEQYF
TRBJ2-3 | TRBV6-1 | CASSVLTSTDTQYF
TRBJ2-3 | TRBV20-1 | CSVPKGGRLPDTQYF
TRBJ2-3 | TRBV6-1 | CASSGYDGTDTQYF
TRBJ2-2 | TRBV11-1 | CASSLAGTGSVGELFF
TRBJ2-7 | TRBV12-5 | CASGLRCRGHSYEQYF
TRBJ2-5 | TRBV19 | CASSPHGDYETQYF
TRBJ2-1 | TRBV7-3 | CASRSGTSGYNEQFF
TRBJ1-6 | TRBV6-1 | CASSEQGSNSPLHF
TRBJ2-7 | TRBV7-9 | CASSLGGRPEQYF